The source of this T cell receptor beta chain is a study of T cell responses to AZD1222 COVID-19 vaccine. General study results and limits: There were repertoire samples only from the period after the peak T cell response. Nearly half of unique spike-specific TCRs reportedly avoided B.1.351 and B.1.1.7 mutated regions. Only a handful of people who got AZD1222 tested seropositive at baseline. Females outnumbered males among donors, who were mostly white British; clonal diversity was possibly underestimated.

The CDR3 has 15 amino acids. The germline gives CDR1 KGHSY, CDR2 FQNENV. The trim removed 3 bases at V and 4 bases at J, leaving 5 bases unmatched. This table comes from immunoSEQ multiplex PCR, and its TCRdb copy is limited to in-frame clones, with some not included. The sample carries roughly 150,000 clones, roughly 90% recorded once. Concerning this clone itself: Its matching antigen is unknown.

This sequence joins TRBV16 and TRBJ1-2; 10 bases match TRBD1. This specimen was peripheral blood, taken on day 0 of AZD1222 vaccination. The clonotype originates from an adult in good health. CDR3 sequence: CASSHPGQGFYGYTF. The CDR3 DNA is TGTGCCAGCAGCCACCCGGGACAGGGGTTCTATGGCTACACCTTC. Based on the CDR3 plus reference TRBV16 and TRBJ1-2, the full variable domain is GEEVAQTPKHLVRGEGQKAKLYCAPIKGHSYVFWYQQVLKNEFKFLISFQNENVFDETGMPKERFSAKCLPNSPCSLEIQATKLEDSAVYFCASSHPGQGFYGYTFGSGTRLTVV.